Shown below are 17 T cell receptor beta chains from a single sample sequenced in a study of T-cell reconstitution after alpha-beta-depleted transplantation in children. Unique molecular identifiers were incorporated during preparation of the TCRbeta library. MiXCR, applied by TCRdb to the PCR reads, yields one record per CDR3 protein. The table lists approximately 390,000 distinct CDR3 sequences, approximately 11% of them singletons. The sample consisted of PBMCs from the stem cell graft donor, taken from the stem cell graft. All receptors come from a human donor who donated a stem cell graft to a child with acute myeloid leukemia.

This clonotype was counted between two and nine times. The gene calls are TRBV28 and TRBJ2-5, with D perhaps TRBD2 (5 bases). The V gene's germline CDR1 is MDHEN and CDR2 SYDVKM. Trimming cost V 5 bases and J 5 bases, with 9 bases left between them. This CDR3 has 12 residues. The chain's CDR3 is CASSPGIETQYF. DNA of the CDR3: TGTGCCAGCAGTCCGGGGATCGAGACCCAGTACTTC.

This clonotype was found a few times. This rearrangement joins TRBV11-2 to TRBJ2-7; TRBD2 matches at 7 bases. CDR1 SGHAT and CDR2 FQNNGV come from the germline V gene. The J segment lost 0 bases and the V segment lost 0 bases, leaving 8 bases of the junction unmatched. The CDR3 spans 17 residues. CDR3 loop: CASSLEWGRVLSYEQYF. The DNA of the CDR3 is TGTGCCAGCAGCTTAGAATGGGGGAGGGTTCTCTCCTACGAGCAGTACTTC. Full variable domain (rest looked up from reference TRBV11-2 and TRBJ2-7): EAGVAQSPRYKIIEKRQSVAFWCNPISGHATLYWYQQILGQGPKLLIQFQNNGVVDDSQLPKDRFSAERLKGVDSTLKIQPAKLEDSAVYLCASSLEWGRVLSYEQYFGPGTRLTVT.

The V and J genes are TRBV6-1 and TRBJ2-4; the D gene is possibly TRBD1 (6 bases). V gave up 7 bases and J gave up 4 bases, with 14 bases separating them. The CDR3 extends over 14 amino acids. CDR1 and CDR2 (germline): MNHNS, SASEGT. The CDR3 sequence is CASTPGVEKNIQYF. The CDR3 nucleotides are TGTGCCAGCACCCCAGGGGTGGAGAAAAACATTCAGTACTTC.

At least ten counts were recorded for this clonotype. This chain links TRBV4-2 with TRBJ2-1; TRBD2 matches at 12 bases. This CDR3 contains 17 residues. In germline, CDR1 is LGHNA, CDR2 YNFKEQ. Trimming took 0 bases from V and 9 from J; bases not matched to a gene: 9. CDR3 nucleotide sequence: TGTGCCAGCAGCCAAGATGGCCCTAGCGGGGGGGCCGGTGAGCAGTTCTTC. Translated: CASSQDGPSGGAGEQFF.

This clonotype was counted between two and nine times. V usage is TRBV15 and J usage is TRBJ2-5, with 9 bases fitting TRBD1. Germline CDR1 and CDR2: LNHNV and YYDKDF (reference sequence). There are 16 residues in the CDR3. Germline trimming cut 1 base from V and 5 bases from J; bases unmatched to any gene: 8. The CDR3 DNA follows: TGTGCCACCAGCAGAGGGGGGGACAGGGTGTGGGAGACCCAGTACTTC. Protein product: CATSRGGDRVWETQYF.

In DNA form, the CDR3 reads TGTGCCAGCAGTTTGGGTCGTGGGATAGATACGCAGTATTTT. Translating gives CASSLGRGIDTQYF. V gene TRBV27 combines with J gene TRBJ2-3; no reliable D call. The CDR3 contains 14 residues. The germline V and J ends were trimmed by 3 bases and 5 bases, with 12 bases remaining between them. CDR1 is MNHEY and CDR2 is SMNVEV in the germline V gene (reference sequence).

This clonotype occurred many times. The CDR3 is CATSRVGTGFQPQHF. In DNA form, the CDR3 reads TGTGCCACCAGCAGAGTAGGGACAGGGTTTCAGCCCCAGCATTTT. The chain uses TRBV15 and TRBJ1-5; 9 positions agree with TRBD1. Germline assignment: CDR1 LNHNV and CDR2 YYDKDF (reference sequence). The junction had 4 bases not matched to a gene; V was cut back by 1 base and J by 6 bases. This CDR3 spans 15 amino acids. The full variable domain, its missing parts supplied by reference TRBV15 and TRBJ1-5, is DAMVIQNPRYQVTQFGKPVTLSCSQTLNHNVMYWYQQKSSQAPKLLFHYYDKDFNNEADTPDNFQSRRPNTSFCFLDIRSPGLGDTAMYLCATSRVGTGFQPQHFGDGTRLSIL.

This chain uses TRBV29-1 with TRBJ1-2, with unresolved D. Germline CDR1 reads SQVTM; CDR2 reads ANQGSEA. CDR3 size: 13 residues. The V end was cut by 1 base, the J end by 8 bases, with 14 bases between. The CDR3 here is CSVEVSWSQGYTF. In nucleotides, the CDR3 is TGCAGCGTTGAAGTATCCTGGAGTCAAGGCTACACCTTC.

Ten or more counts support this clonotype. CDR3 bases: TGTGCCAGCAGCTTAGTATCGGGGGCCCAGGGTTCAGATACGCAGTATTTT. Translation gives CASSLVSGAQGSDTQYF. The chain links TRBV7-6 to TRBJ2-3; D may be TRBD1 or TRBD2 (6 bases each). Germline V gene lookup returns CDR1 SGHVS and CDR2 FNYEAQ. The V end was cut by 1 base, the J end by 4 bases, with 18 bases between. The CDR3 sequence is 17 residues long.

Many counts were recorded for this clonotype. The gene calls are TRBV29-1 and TRBJ2-1; TRBD1 matches at 9 bases. With V trimmed by 5 bases and J by 4 bases, 3 bases remained unmatched. Per the germline V gene, CDR1 is SQVTM and CDR2 is ANQGSEA. This CDR3 is built from 13 residues. This CDR3 is CSVSGTGYNEQFF. The CDR3 region has the DNA TGCAGCGTTTCCGGGACAGGGTACAATGAGCAGTTCTTC.

This clonotype has only a few counts. V usage is TRBV20-1 and J usage is TRBJ2-5; possibly TRBD1 or TRBD2 for D (6 bases each). There are 14 residues in the CDR3. Germline V gene sequence: CDR1 DFQATT, CDR2 SNEGSKA (reference sequence). The V end lost 5 bases, the J end lost 6 bases, and 19 bases lay between the germline ends. The CDR3, as DNA: TGCAGTGCTGGCGGGACACGGAATGTGAAGACCCAGTACTTC. Translating gives CSAGGTRNVKTQYF.

As regards this clonotype: At one end the junction does not follow the germline gene, possibly because of a read error. The CDR3 spells CASSDSLSGANGLTF. The CDR3, as DNA: TGTGCCAGCAGTGACTCCCTCTCTGGGGCCAACGGCCTGACTTTC. The chain is built from TRBV25-1 and TRBJ2-6, with a weak D call TRBD1 (5 bases). The CDR3 length is 15 residues. Germline V gene lookup returns CDR1 MGHDK and CDR2 SYGVNS.

There are many counts of this clonotype. This chain links TRBV7-6 with TRBJ2-3; D perhaps matches TRBD1 (6 bases). V was cut by 0 bases and J by 3 bases, with 10 bases left in between. The germline V gene encodes CDR1 SGHVS and CDR2 FNYEAQ. The length of the CDR3 is 15 residues. The CDR3 DNA follows: TGTGCCAGCAGCTTAGCTCCACAGGGTACAGATACGCAGTATTTT. It codes for CASSLAPQGTDTQYF. Full variable domain (outside the CDR3, taken from reference TRBV7-6 and TRBJ2-3): GAGVSQSPRYKVTKRGQDVALRCDPISGHVSLYWYRQALGQGPEFLTYFNYEAQQDKSGLPNDRFSAERPEGSISTLTIQRTEQRDSAMYRCASSLAPQGTDTQYFGPGTRLTVL.

This clonotype has only a few counts. The V gene is TRBV12-3 or TRBV12-4, the J gene TRBJ1-6; D is uncertain. V gave up 6 bases and J gave up 10 bases, with 25 bases separating them. The CDR3 runs 17 residues. The chain's CDR3 is CASRTGLRRDFLSPLHF. DNA for the CDR3: TGTGCCAGCAGGACTGGACTACGTCGGGATTTCTTATCACCCCTCCACTTT.

The rearrangement joins TRBV20-1 to TRBJ2-3; 8 positions agree with TRBD2. This CDR3 is built from 15 residues. Trimming cost V 4 bases and J 4 bases; bases outside gene matches: 10. Germline V gene lookup returns CDR1 DFQATT and CDR2 SNEGSKA (reference sequence). CDR3 protein: CSATQGSGSADTQYF. The CDR3 nucleotides read TGCAGTGCTACCCAGGGGAGCGGGAGTGCAGATACGCAGTATTTT.

The chain employs TRBV12-3 or TRBV12-4 and TRBJ2-2; D might be TRBD2 (7 bases). The CDR3 extends over 13 amino acids. V dropped 10 bases and J dropped 4 bases, with 13 bases sitting between them. The CDR3 spells CATRGGGTGELFF. In nucleotides, the CDR3 is TGTGCCACGAGGGGGGGCGGCACCGGGGAGCTGTTTTTT.

This clonotype came up many times. The chain combines TRBV6-1 with TRBJ1-1; no clear D. Germline V CDR1 and CDR2: MNHNS, SASEGT. This CDR3 contains 14 residues. Trimming took off 1 base at V and 0 bases at J, with 6 bases between the two ends. CDR3 residues: CASSEGPVNTEAFF. The CDR3 DNA sequence: TGTGCCAGCAGTGAAGGTCCGGTGAACACTGAAGCTTTCTTT.